The sample holds a few counts of the clone carrying this T cell receptor beta chain. Its antigen is not identified. TCRdb re-analysed the reads in MiXCR, keeping a single row per CDR3 protein. The table has 270,000 or so distinct CDR3 sequences, about a sixth seen once. The entry originates in a study of T cell repertoires in cytomegalovirus infection. Study at large: Evidence of both CMV infection and a matching HLA type came from public TCR beta signatures.

General study results and limits: HLA-C-restricted CMV clonotypes gave the most frequent clonotype in two of eight donors. There were carriers of CMV plus the relevant HLA, and cumulative public TCR beta family frequency identified them.

Trimming stripped 4 bases from V and 4 bases from J, with 8 bases between. CDR1 and CDR2 from the germline V gene are LNHDA and SQIVND (reference sequence). CDR3 length: 13 amino acids. The clonotype comes from a human donor in good health (CMV status not recorded). Some clones in this sample may be carry-over from other donors' samples. This sequence joins TRBV19 and TRBJ2-1; perhaps D is TRBD1 or TRBD2 (5 bases each). The sample consisted of CD8+ T cells from PBMCs. In DNA form, the CDR3 reads TGTGCCAGTAGTAGGGACGATTACAATGAGCAGTTCTTC. It codes for CASSRDDYNEQFF.